The clone carrying this TCR beta chain came up many times. What it recognizes is unknown. Stated time point: newly diagnosed GD, antithyroid drugs for less than 3 months. Extracted RNA from PBMCs served as the source of the TCR library. Patients hailed from an endocrinology department in Xi'an, China. This sample is part of a study of regulatory T cells in long-lasting Graves disease. Study-level points and caveats: Persistent disease was characterized by preferential usage of TRBV28, TRBJ1-2 and TRBJ2-5.

Construction of TCR beta libraries relied on iRepertoire HTBI primers and on Arm-PCR targeting CDR3 regions. Each CDR3 protein gets one entry after TCRdb re-called the multiplex PCR reads with MiXCR. The sample lists about 620,000 distinct CDR3 sequences, around 15% occurring once. In germline, CDR1 is SGHTA, CDR2 FQGNSA. Trimming took off 2 bases at V and 3 bases at J, with 8 bases between the two ends. This CDR3 contains 14 residues. These data were likewise used in another study, on T cells in Graves' hyperthyroidism and ophthalmopathy. As that report states: Diagnostic assessment was based on clinical symptoms, serum thyroxine and TRAb, thyroid ultrasound and orbital computed tomography. The HTBI primer set served for first-round RT-PCR of the TCR CDR3.

The sample was peripheral blood mononuclear cells (PBMCs), taken at new diagnosis, from a patient treated with antithyroid drugs. This clonotype originated in a woman aged 25 to 39 with Graves disease. V usage is TRBV7-2 and J usage is TRBJ1-5; no clear D gene. CDR3 sequence reads: CASSLSRNNQPQHF. In DNA, the CDR3 is TGTGCCAGCAGCTTATCCAGAAACAATCAGCCCCAGCATTTT.